Following are 32 T cell receptor beta chains from one sample sequenced in a study of T cells after yellow fever vaccination. One entry per CDR3 protein results from TCRdb running MiXCR on the 5' RACE reads. The sample yields 200,000 to 300,000 distinct CDR3 sequences, roughly 4% seen once. This specimen consisted of PBMCs, obtained 15 days after the yellow fever booster vaccination. The source of these receptors is a man younger than 30 who received the YFV17D yellow fever vaccine.

The table lists this clonotype with many counts. V is TRBV20-1 and J is TRBJ2-7; unclear D gene. CDR3 size: 13 residues. V lost 3 bases and J lost 1, with 10 bases in between. Germline-derived CDR1 and CDR2 are DFQATT and SNEGSKA (reference sequence). The CDR3 region is CSASSPVSYEQYF. CDR3 DNA: TGCAGTGCTAGTTCCCCGGTGTCCTACGAGCAGTACTTC.

The table lists this clonotype with many counts. The chain links TRBV6-6 to TRBJ2-7; 10 positions agree with TRBD1. Germline V gene lookup returns CDR1 MNHNY and CDR2 SVGAGI (reference sequence). V shed 5 bases and J 0 bases; nucleotides not matched to a gene: 13. This CDR3 spans 18 amino acids. Here the CDR3 DNA reads TGTGCCAGCAGTCCAGGGACAGGGGCCTATTCTAGCTCCTACGAGCAGTACGTC. This codes for CASSPGTGAYSSSYEQYV.

This clonotype was seen at least ten times. This chain connects TRBV7-2 to TRBJ1-4; D remains ambiguous. This CDR3 has 13 residues. V lost 6 bases and J lost 8, with 13 bases in between. Germline V gene sequence: CDR1 SGHTA, CDR2 FQGNSA. The CDR3 protein is CASRGREQEKLFF. The DNA of the CDR3 is TGTGCCAGCAGGGGAAGGGAACAAGAAAAACTGTTTTTT.

This clonotype showed up many times. The chain couples TRBV20-1 to TRBJ2-5; 15 bases align to TRBD2. The V segment lost 1 base and the J segment 4 bases; nucleotides outside the gene matches: 1. Germline-derived CDR1 and CDR2 are DFQATT and SNEGSKA (reference sequence). The length of the CDR3 is 15 residues. DNA for the CDR3: TGCAGTGCTAGAGGGGGACTAGCGGGGGGAGAGACCCAGTACTTC. It is translated as CSARGGLAGGETQYF.

This clonotype was observed at least ten times. The J gene is TRBJ2-7, the V gene TRBV20-1, with 9 bases identical to TRBD1. CDR3 size: 14 residues. J lost 3 bases, V lost 3 bases, and 6 bases had no gene match. The germline gives CDR1 DFQATT, CDR2 SNEGSKA (reference sequence). The CDR3 DNA sequence: TGCAGTGCTAGGGCGGACAGGGGAGGCTACGAGCAGTACTTC. It codes for CSARADRGGYEQYF.

This clonotype was detected many times. The chain has TRBV14 and TRBJ2-1; 8 bases align to TRBD2. The CDR3 contains 17 residues. Trimming took 3 bases from V and 0 from J; bases not matched to a gene: 7. Germline loops: CDR1 SGHDN, CDR2 FVKESK. CDR3 nucleotides: TGTGCCAGCAGCCACAGATTAGCGGGGCCCTCCTACAATGAGCAGTTCTTC. The encoded protein is CASSHRLAGPSYNEQFF.

This clonotype was counted ten times or more. The rearrangement joins TRBV5-1 to TRBJ2-6, with no clear D. Germline-derived CDR1 and CDR2 are SGHRS and YFSETQ. Trimming took off 0 bases at V and 0 bases at J, with 13 bases between the two ends. The CDR3 runs 18 residues. In DNA form, the CDR3 reads TGCGCCAGCAGCTTGGCCTTACAGCCCTTCTCTGGGGCCAACGTCCTGACTTTC. Protein sequence: CASSLALQPFSGANVLTF.

In its sample, this clonotype was seen once. With a much larger clone just one base away, this may be a read error. V usage is TRBV11-2 and J usage is TRBJ2-5; TRBD1 agrees at 8 bases. CDR3 length: 16 residues. The V gene's germline CDR1 is SGHAT and CDR2 FQNNGV. CDR3 in amino acids: CASSLGPGQDGETKYF. The CDR3 DNA reads as TGTGCCAGCAGCTTAGGTCCGGGACAGGACGGGGAGACCAAGTACTTC.

This clonotype showed up many times. This sequence joins TRBV2 and TRBJ1-5; unclear D gene. This CDR3 has 16 residues. The V gene lost 6 bases and the J gene lost 0 bases, with 15 bases spanning the gap. Germline V gene sequence: CDR1 SNHLY, CDR2 FYNNEI. For the CDR3, the DNA is TGTGCCAGCAGCCTCGAGACACCTATTAGCAATCAGCCCCAGCATTTT. It is translated as CASSLETPISNQPQHF.

This clonotype was seen many times. The rearrangement uses TRBV5-1 and TRBJ2-7; TRBD1 might be the D (5 bases). Germline V gene lookup returns CDR1 SGHRS and CDR2 YFSETQ. This CDR3 comprises 16 residues. The germline V and J ends were trimmed by 4 bases and 1 base, with 18 bases remaining between them. The CDR3 sequence: CASSPNTQGMSYEQYF. CDR3 nucleotide sequence: TGCGCCAGCAGCCCGAATACGCAGGGAATGTCCTACGAGCAGTACTTC.

This clonotype has a count of ten or more. The V and J genes are TRBV12-3 or TRBV12-4 and TRBJ2-5; no clear D. The germline V and J ends were trimmed by 2 bases and 2 bases, with 6 bases remaining between them. This CDR3 region has 13 residues. CDR3 in amino acids: CASSLMEQETQYF. CDR3 coding DNA: TGTGCCAGCAGTTTAATGGAGCAAGAGACCCAGTACTTC.

This clonotype was observed many times. V usage is TRBV7-8 and J usage is TRBJ2-1, with 8 bases lining up with TRBD1. This CDR3 is built from 16 residues. CDR1 and CDR2 (germline): SGHVS, FQNEAQ. V dropped 5 bases and J dropped 4; count of bases not matched to a gene: 10. CDR3 DNA sequence: TGTGCCAGCAGCATAGAGGCCGGGACAGGTTACAATGAGCAGTTCTTC. Translation: CASSIEAGTGYNEQFF.

This clonotype showed up many times. The CDR3 coding sequence is TGTGCCAGTAGTACAGGGATGGAGCAGTACTTC. Translation gives CASSTGMEQYF. The genes are TRBV19 and TRBJ2-7; a possible D gene is TRBD1 (5 bases). Germline V gives CDR1 LNHDA, CDR2 SQIVND (reference sequence). This CDR3 contains 11 residues. V lost 4 bases and J lost 7, with 8 bases in between.

The table lists this clonotype with many counts. The genes are TRBV10-3 and TRBJ1-6; 9 positions match TRBD1. The CDR3 has 16 residues. Germline lookup yields CDR1 ENHRY and CDR2 SYGVKD. After removal of 3 bases from V and 3 bases from J, the junction contained 3 bases not matched to a gene. CDR3 protein: CAISDTDRGYNSPLHF. CDR3 bases: TGTGCCATCAGTGACACGGACAGGGGCTATAATTCACCCCTCCACTTT.

This clonotype was seen at least ten times. The rearrangement joins TRBV5-1 to TRBJ1-4, with a weak D call TRBD1 (5 bases). Germline-derived CDR1 and CDR2 are SGHRS and YFSETQ. This CDR3 is 15 amino acids long. V was shortened by 1 base and J by 0 bases, with 7 bases between the two germline ends. The CDR3 region has the DNA TGCGCCAGCAGCTTGACAGGAGCAACTAATGAAAAACTGTTTTTT. This gives the protein CASSLTGATNEKLFF.

A remark on this clonotype: One base away lies a much larger clone, so this may be a sequencing read error. The genes are TRBV24-1 and TRBJ1-1; TRBD1 matches 10 bases. Germline V gives CDR1 KGHDR, CDR2 SFDVKD. The CDR3 extends over 14 amino acids. The chain's CDR3 is CSTRGQGPNTEAFF. The DNA of the CDR3 is TGTTCCACCAGGGGACAGGGGCCGAACACTGAAGCTTTCTTT.

This clonotype was seen ten or more times. This chain connects TRBV3-1 to TRBJ1-6; possibly TRBD1 for D (5 bases). This CDR3 is built from 14 residues. Looked up from germline, CDR1 is LGHDT and CDR2 is YNNKEL (reference sequence). With 3 bases removed from V and 7 bases from J, the gap between germline ends came to 10 bases. CDR3 residues: CASSHPEGNSPLHF. The CDR3, as DNA: TGTGCCAGCAGCCACCCCGAGGGGAATTCACCCCTCCACTTT. Supplemented by reference TRBV3-1 and TRBJ1-6, the full variable domain reads DTAVSQTPKYLVTQMGNDKSIKCEQNLGHDTMYWYKQDSKKFLKIMFSYNNKELIINETVPNRFSPKSPDKAHLNLHINSLELGDSAVYFCASSHPEGNSPLHFGNGTRLTVT.

This clonotype appeared many times. V and J are TRBV6-6 and TRBJ2-7; 7 bases match TRBD1. The V gene's germline CDR1 is MNHNY and CDR2 SVGAGI (reference sequence). J lost 7 bases, V lost 2 bases, and 2 bases had no gene match. The CDR3 is made up of 12 amino acids. The CDR3 region is CASSYADREQYF. Here the CDR3 DNA reads TGTGCCAGCAGTTACGCGGACAGGGAGCAGTACTTC.

Here the CDR3 reads CASSFTPTGNQPQHF. In nucleotides, the CDR3 is TGTGCCAGCAGTTTCACGCCGACAGGGAATCAGCCCCAGCATTTT. The chain combines TRBV27 with TRBJ1-5, with 7 bases matching TRBD1. This CDR3 is 15 amino acids long. Germline CDR1 reads MNHEY; CDR2 reads SMNVEV (reference sequence). J was trimmed by 4 bases and V by 3 bases; bases with no gene match: 6.

This clonotype was counted at least ten times. The chain carries TRBV5-1 and TRBJ2-3; 9 bases align to TRBD2. There are 17 residues in the CDR3. J gave up 1 base and V 4 bases, and 10 bases lay outside the gene matches. CDR1 SGHRS and CDR2 YFSETQ come from the germline V gene. Here the CDR3 DNA reads TGCGCCAGCAGCCCGACCTTAGCGGGGGAAGGCACAGATACGCAGTATTTT. Amino acid sequence: CASSPTLAGEGTDTQYF.

There are many counts of this clonotype. The chain has TRBV5-1 and TRBJ2-2; 7 bases are shared with TRBD1. V was clipped by 0 bases and J by 4 bases; unmatched bases: 15. In germline, CDR1 is SGHRS, CDR2 YFSETQ. The CDR3 contains 19 residues. CDR3 in amino acids: CASSLGRGRLAPSTGELFF. Here the CDR3 DNA reads TGCGCCAGCAGCTTGGGAAGGGGGCGTCTAGCCCCGAGCACCGGGGAGCTGTTTTTT.

This clonotype was seen at least ten times. The chain recombines TRBV4-1 with TRBJ2-2; TRBD2 might be the D (6 bases). Germline V gives CDR1 MGHRA, CDR2 YSYEKL. CDR3 length: 13 amino acids. In nucleotides, the CDR3 is TGCGCTGTCGGCAAGCGGGACACCGGGGAGCTGTTTTTT. Translating it yields CAVGKRDTGELFF.

In this sample, this clonotype turned up many times. The CDR3 DNA reads TGTGCCAGCAGAAAGAATTCACCCCTCCACTTT. Translation gives CASRKNSPLHF. This chain joins TRBV28 and TRBJ1-6; D gene ambiguous. Germline V gene lookup returns CDR1 MDHEN and CDR2 SYDVKM. Deletions cut 6 bases from V and 7 bases from J, with 4 bases between. The CDR3 sequence is 11 residues long.

This clonotype was counted at least ten times. V is TRBV7-6 and J is TRBJ2-3; tentative D call: TRBD1 (5 bases). The germline gives CDR1 SGHVS, CDR2 FNYEAQ. Trimming took 3 bases from V and 2 from J, leaving 9 bases between them. The CDR3 is 14 amino acids. The CDR3 DNA reads as TGTGCCAGCAGCTTTGGCAGGGCCACAGATACGCAGTATTTT. This sequence encodes CASSFGRATDTQYF.

The chain carries TRBV10-3 and TRBJ1-1, with 7 bases matching TRBD1. The CDR3 has 11 amino acids. CDR1 ENHRY and CDR2 SYGVKD come from the germline V gene. With V trimmed by 6 bases and J by 8 bases, 3 bases remained unmatched. CDR3 sequence: CAIREGQEAFF. CDR3 sequence (DNA): TGTGCCATCAGGGAGGGACAGGAAGCTTTCTTT.

Ten or more counts support this clonotype. The chain links TRBV5-6 to TRBJ2-3, with D perhaps TRBD2 (5 bases). Trimming took 4 bases from V and 6 from J, leaving 21 bases between them. Germline CDR1 and CDR2: SGHDT and YYEEEE. The CDR3 sequence is 16 residues long. DNA of the CDR3: TGTGCCAGCAGCAACGAGCGGCGGGTGAACGGGGATACGCAGTATTTT. Translated: CASSNERRVNGDTQYF. The full variable domain, in which reference TRBV5-6 and TRBJ2-3 provide the parts outside the CDR3, is DAGVTQSPTHLIKTRGQQVTLRCSPKSGHDTVSWYQQALGQGPQFIFQYYEEEERQRGNFPDRFSGHQFPNYSSELNVNALLLGDSALYLCASSNERRVNGDTQYFGPGTRLTVL.

The table lists this clonotype with many counts. The chain carries TRBV12-3 or TRBV12-4 and TRBJ1-2; unclear D gene. The CDR3 loop spans 14 amino acids. Trimming took 3 bases from V and 3 from J, leaving 11 bases between them. CDR3: CASSLDAQDYGYTF. The DNA of the CDR3 is TGTGCCAGCAGTTTGGACGCCCAGGACTATGGCTACACCTTC.

The table lists this clonotype with many counts. The chain uses TRBV6-5 and TRBJ2-1; TRBD1 agrees at 9 bases. Losses at the gene ends were 7 bases for V and 5 bases for J; bases not matched to a gene: 6. The CDR3 length is 14 residues. Germline V lookup: CDR1 MNHEY, CDR2 SVGAGI. CDR3 protein: CASKWDRANNEQFF. CDR3 in DNA: TGTGCCAGCAAATGGGACAGGGCGAACAATGAGCAGTTCTTC.

This clonotype has ten or more counts. The chain employs TRBV24-1 and TRBJ1-1; D is undetermined. CDR1 is KGHDR and CDR2 is SFDVKD in the germline V gene. The CDR3 is 13 amino acids. The germline V and J ends were trimmed by 2 bases and 12 bases, with 15 bases remaining between them. In nucleotides, the CDR3 is TGTGCCACCAGTGATTCCCTGCAGGTAGGAACTTTCTTT. Protein: CATSDSLQVGTFF.

This clonotype was observed at least ten times. In DNA form, the CDR3 reads TGCGCCAGCAGCTTGAGGACTTCGTCCTACAATGAGCAGTTCTTC. Amino acids: CASSLRTSSYNEQFF. This chain links TRBV5-1 with TRBJ2-1; D may be TRBD2 (5 bases). The germline V gene encodes CDR1 SGHRS and CDR2 YFSETQ. V was cut by 1 base and J by 1 base, with 9 bases left in between. The CDR3 loop spans 15 amino acids.

This clonotype was seen repeatedly, ten times or more. V gene TRBV7-2 combines with J gene TRBJ2-3; the D is unclear. Looked up from germline, CDR1 is SGHTA and CDR2 is FQGNSA. The CDR3 sequence is 12 residues long. The V and J ends lost 4 bases and 3 bases respectively, with 5 bases between them. DNA of the CDR3: TGTGCCAGCAGCTCCCGTACAGATACGCAGTATTTT. Amino acid sequence: CASSSRTDTQYF.

This clonotype came up many times. The chain has TRBV6-5 and TRBJ1-5, with D maybe TRBD1 (5 bases). CDR1 and CDR2 (germline): MNHEY, SVGAGI. The V and J ends lost 0 bases and 7 bases respectively, with 22 bases between them. The CDR3 is 18 residues long. The CDR3 coding sequence is TGTGCCAGCAGTTACTCGAGGGGTGTCGGTGACACACAGCAGCCCCAGCATTTT. Translating it yields CASSYSRGVGDTQQPQHF.